A single sample gave rise to the 14 T cell receptor beta chains below, sequenced in a study of cytomegalovirus exposure and HLA in healthy donors. Amplification used 60 Vbeta primers and 13 Jbeta primers. Using immunoSEQ multiplex PCR, the repertoire was profiled, and TCRdb retains in-frame clones only, with some absent. The table includes about 130,000 clones, approximately 80% detected once. Sample: PBMCs. These receptors were obtained from a boy under 10 years old in good health and CMV-seronegative.

The chain links TRBV7-8 to TRBJ1-2; perhaps TRBD1 as D (5 bases). The V end was cut by 5 bases, the J end by 6 bases, with 25 bases between. The CDR3 is 17 residues long. Germline CDR1 SGHVS, CDR2 FQNEAQ. The CDR3 DNA sequence: TGTGCCAGCAGCGCGGGTTTCAGGGAGGTTCGGAGGGATGGCTACACCTTC. This translates into CASSAGFREVRRDGYTF. Combining the CDR3 with reference TRBV7-8 and TRBJ1-2 gives the whole variable domain GAGVSQSPRYKVAKRGQDVALRCDPISGHVSLFWYQQALGQGPEFLTYFQNEAQLDKSGLPSDRFFAERPEGSVSTLKIQRTQQEDSAVYLCASSAGFREVRRDGYTFGSGTRLTVV.

This rearrangement joins TRBV7-9 to TRBJ1-1, with 9 bases lining up with TRBD1. Germline V gene data show CDR1 as SEHNR and CDR2 as FQNEAQ (reference sequence). There are 14 residues in the CDR3. The J segment lost 7 bases and the V segment lost 4 bases, leaving 7 bases of the junction unmatched. The CDR3 DNA is TGTGCCAGCAGCTCGTCCCGGGACAGGGATGAAGCTTTCTTT. This gives the protein CASSSSRDRDEAFF.

This clone was seen a handful of times. At one end the junction does not follow the germline gene, possibly because of a read error. V and J are TRBV7-9 and TRBJ1-2; TRBD1 aligns across 7 bases. The CDR3 consists of 16 residues. Per the germline V gene, CDR1 is SEHNR and CDR2 is FQNEAQ (reference sequence). CDR3: CSSSLLTGDPNYGYTF. The CDR3 DNA reads as TGTTCCAGCAGCCTGCTTACAGGGGACCCTAACTATGGCTACACCTTC.

The V gene is TRBV5-5, the J gene TRBJ1-5; D unclear. Germline-derived CDR1 and CDR2 are SGHKS and YYEKEE (reference sequence). V lost 3 bases and J 4 bases, leaving 17 bases between the germline ends. The CDR3 runs to 16 residues. CDR3 sequence reads: CASSWWRQPGNQPQHF. CDR3 nucleotides: TGTGCCAGCAGCTGGTGGAGGCAGCCGGGTAATCAGCCCCAGCATTTT.

The chain has TRBV9 and TRBJ2-1; tentatively, D is TRBD2 (5 bases). The germline V and J ends were trimmed by 3 bases and 8 bases, with 9 bases remaining between them. Germline CDR1 is SGDLS and CDR2 is YYNGEE. There are 12 residues in the CDR3. CDR3 sequence (DNA): TGTGCCAGCAGCGAGGAAGCGGATGAGCAGTTCTTC. It is translated as CASSEEADEQFF.

V and J are TRBV6-1 and TRBJ2-1, with D possibly TRBD2 on 5 matching bases. The germline CDR1 and CDR2 sequences are MNHNS and SASEGT. The V and J ends lost 5 bases and 1 base respectively, with 12 bases between them. The CDR3 sequence is 15 residues long. The CDR3 is CASSPESGSYNEQFF. The CDR3 DNA sequence: TGTGCCAGCAGTCCCGAGAGCGGTTCCTACAATGAGCAGTTCTTC.

The V call is TRBV7-3, the J call TRBJ1-2, with D uncertain. Trimming shortened V by 3 bases and J by 6 bases, and 20 bases separated the two germline ends. Germline V gene data show CDR1 as SGHTA and CDR2 as FQGTGA. This CDR3 is built from 16 residues. CDR3 loop: CASSFAGGSPHDGYTF. DNA for the CDR3: TGTGCCAGCAGCTTTGCCGGAGGATCGCCGCACGATGGCTACACCTTC.

The chain has TRBV11-2 and TRBJ2-1; 12 bases match TRBD2. This CDR3 spans 15 amino acids. With 1 base clipped from V and 7 bases from J, the junction kept 2 bases outside the gene matches. In germline, CDR1 is SGHAT, CDR2 FQNNGV. CDR3: CASSLVTSGRNEQFF. As DNA, the CDR3 is TGTGCCAGCAGCTTAGTAACTAGCGGGAGGAATGAGCAGTTCTTC.

V is TRBV30 and J is TRBJ2-3; perhaps TRBD2 as D (5 bases). The germline CDR1 and CDR2 sequences are GTSNPN and SVGIG (reference sequence). The CDR3 consists of 13 residues. V shed 4 bases and J shed 6 bases, with 14 bases lying between them. CDR3 residues: CAWTWVPGDTQYF. CDR3 coding DNA: TGTGCCTGGACTTGGGTCCCGGGGGATACGCAGTATTTT.

The chain carries TRBV7-9 and TRBJ2-3, with D perhaps matching TRBD2 (6 bases). Trimming shortened V by 3 bases and J by 6 bases, and 13 bases separated the two germline ends. The CDR3 loop spans 14 amino acids. Germline V gene data show CDR1 as SEHNR and CDR2 as FQNEAQ (reference sequence). This chain's CDR3 is CASSFPLEGDTQYF. The DNA for the CDR3 is TGTGCCAGCAGCTTTCCCCTGGAGGGGGATACGCAGTATTTT.

This chain joins TRBV10-1 and TRBJ2-2; D gene ambiguous. The ends were cut back, 0 bases at V and 3 bases at J, with 8 bases in the middle. The germline V gene encodes CDR1 WNHNN and CDR2 SYGVQD (reference sequence). The CDR3 spans 15 residues. CDR3 in DNA: TGCGCCAGCAGTGAGTCTGGGCAGCACACCGGGGAGCTGTTTTTT. It is translated as CASSESGQHTGELFF.

This chain joins TRBV18 and TRBJ2-5, with D uncertain. The length of the CDR3 is 12 residues. Trimming removed 2 bases from V and 3 bases from J, with 4 bases in between. The germline CDR1 and CDR2 sequences are KGHSH and LQKENI. The CDR3 region is CASSPTKETQYF. The CDR3 coding sequence is TGTGCCAGCTCACCAACAAAAGAGACCCAGTACTTC.

As regards this clone: The same CDR3 is also encoded by other DNA sequences in this sample. The chain is built from TRBV9 and TRBJ2-2, with TRBD2 matching over 9 bases. The CDR3 totals 20 residues. Germline V lookup: CDR1 SGDLS, CDR2 YYNGEE. Trimming took 1 base from V and 5 from J; bases not matched to a gene: 18. The chain's CDR3 is CASSVSINEGGRARTGELFF. The CDR3 region has the DNA TGTGCCAGCAGCGTATCTATCAACGAGGGCGGGAGGGCGAGAACCGGGGAGCTGTTTTTT.

This clone was seen a few times. V is TRBV7-3 and J is TRBJ1-6, with D maybe TRBD1 (5 bases). Germline V CDR1 and CDR2: SGHTA, FQGTGA. V dropped 5 bases and J dropped 7 bases, with 21 bases sitting between them. The CDR3 sequence is 17 residues long. The CDR3 DNA reads TGTGCCAGCAGCCGAAAACGTTTCGGGGGGGGAAATTCACCCCTCCACTTT. Protein sequence: CASSRKRFGGGNSPLHF.